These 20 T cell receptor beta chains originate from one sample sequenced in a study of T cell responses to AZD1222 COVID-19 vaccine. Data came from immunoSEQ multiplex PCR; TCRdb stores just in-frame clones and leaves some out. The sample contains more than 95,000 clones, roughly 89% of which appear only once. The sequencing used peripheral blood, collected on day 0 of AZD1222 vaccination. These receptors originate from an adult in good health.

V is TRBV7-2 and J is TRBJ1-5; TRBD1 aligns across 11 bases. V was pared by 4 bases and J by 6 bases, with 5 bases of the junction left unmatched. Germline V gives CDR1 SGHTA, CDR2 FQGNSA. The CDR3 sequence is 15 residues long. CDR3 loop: CASSYSDRGPQPQHF. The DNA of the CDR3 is TGTGCCAGCAGCTACTCGGACAGGGGGCCTCAGCCCCAGCATTTT.

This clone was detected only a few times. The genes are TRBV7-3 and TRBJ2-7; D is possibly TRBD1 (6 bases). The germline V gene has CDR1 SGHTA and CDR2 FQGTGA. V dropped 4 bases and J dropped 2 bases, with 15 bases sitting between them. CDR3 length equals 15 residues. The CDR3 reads CASSSGQSLTYEQYF. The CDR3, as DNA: TGTGCCAGCAGCTCCGGACAGTCCCTAACCTACGAGCAGTACTTC.

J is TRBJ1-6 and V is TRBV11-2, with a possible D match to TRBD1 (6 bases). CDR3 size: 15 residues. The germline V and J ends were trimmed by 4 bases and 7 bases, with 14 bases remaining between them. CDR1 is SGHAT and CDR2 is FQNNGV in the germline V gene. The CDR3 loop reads CASSSRQVGNSPLHF. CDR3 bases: TGTGCCAGCAGCTCAAGACAGGTCGGGAATTCACCCCTCCACTTT.

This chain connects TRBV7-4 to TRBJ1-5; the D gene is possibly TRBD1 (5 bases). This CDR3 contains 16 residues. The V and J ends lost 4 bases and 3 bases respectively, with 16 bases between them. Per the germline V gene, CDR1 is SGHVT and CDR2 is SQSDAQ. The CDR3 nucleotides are TGTGCCAGCAGCTCCCTACAGGAAGAGTTCAATCAGCCCCAGCATTTT. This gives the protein CASSSLQEEFNQPQHF.

The CDR3 bases are TGTGCCAGCAGCGTTAGGCGGGACGGGGAGCTGTTTTTT. This codes for CASSVRRDGELFF. This chain joins TRBV9 and TRBJ2-2; a possible D gene is TRBD2 (6 bases). This CDR3 region has 13 residues. Germline V CDR1 and CDR2: SGDLS, YYNGEE. Trimming took 2 bases from V and 7 from J, leaving 9 bases between them.

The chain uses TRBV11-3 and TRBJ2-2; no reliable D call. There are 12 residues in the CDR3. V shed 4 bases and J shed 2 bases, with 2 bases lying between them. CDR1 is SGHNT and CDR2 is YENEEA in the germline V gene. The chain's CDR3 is CASSSNTGELFF. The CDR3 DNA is TGTGCCAGCAGCTCAAACACCGGGGAGCTGTTTTTT.

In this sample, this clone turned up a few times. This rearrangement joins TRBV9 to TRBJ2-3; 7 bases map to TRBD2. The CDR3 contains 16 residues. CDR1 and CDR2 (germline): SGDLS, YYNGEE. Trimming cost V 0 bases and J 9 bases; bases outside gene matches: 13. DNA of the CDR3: TGTGCCAGCAGCGTAGTTCTCCCGGGAGGCCTTATAACGCAGTATTTT. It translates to CASSVVLPGGLITQYF.

Written as DNA, the CDR3 is TGTGCCACCAGCCCCGGGGGGACCGGGGTAAGGTATGGCTACACCTTC. As protein: CATSPGGTGVRYGYTF. V is TRBV15 and J is TRBJ1-2, with TRBD1 as a possible D gene (5 bases). The CDR3 totals 16 residues. V was clipped by 5 bases and J by 5 bases, with 21 bases between them. CDR1 is LNHNV, CDR2 YYDKDF, per germline (reference sequence).

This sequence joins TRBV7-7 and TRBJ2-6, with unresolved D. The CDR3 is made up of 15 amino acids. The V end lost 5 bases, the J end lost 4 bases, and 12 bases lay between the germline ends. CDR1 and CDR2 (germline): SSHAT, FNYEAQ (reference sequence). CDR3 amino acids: CASSPLGLGANVLTF. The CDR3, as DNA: TGTGCCAGCAGCCCGCTAGGTCTCGGGGCCAACGTCCTGACTTTC.

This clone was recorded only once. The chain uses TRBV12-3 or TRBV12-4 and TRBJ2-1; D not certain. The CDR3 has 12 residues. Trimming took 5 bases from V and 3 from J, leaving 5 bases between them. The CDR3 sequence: CASSPDYNEQFF. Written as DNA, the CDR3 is TGTGCCAGCAGTCCAGACTACAATGAGCAGTTCTTC.

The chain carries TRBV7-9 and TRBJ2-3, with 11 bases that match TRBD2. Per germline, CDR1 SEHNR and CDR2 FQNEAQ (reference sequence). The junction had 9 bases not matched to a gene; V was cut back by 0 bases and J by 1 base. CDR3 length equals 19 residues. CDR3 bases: TGTGCCAGCAGCTTAGCGTTGAATCCGGGACTAGCGGGCACAGATACGCAGTATTTT. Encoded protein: CASSLALNPGLAGTDTQYF.

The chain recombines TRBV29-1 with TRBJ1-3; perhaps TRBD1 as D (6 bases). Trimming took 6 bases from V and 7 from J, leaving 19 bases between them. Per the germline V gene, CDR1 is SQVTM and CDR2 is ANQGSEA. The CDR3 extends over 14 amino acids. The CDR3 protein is CSVDTGGAGNTIYF. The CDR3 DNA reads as TGCAGCGTCGATACGGGGGGCGCGGGGAACACCATATATTTT.

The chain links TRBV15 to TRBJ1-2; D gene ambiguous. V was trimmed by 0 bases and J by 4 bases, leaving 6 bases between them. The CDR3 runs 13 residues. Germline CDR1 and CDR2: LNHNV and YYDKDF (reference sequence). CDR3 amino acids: CATSRDGSYGYTF. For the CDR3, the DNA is TGTGCCACCAGCAGAGACGGATCCTATGGCTACACCTTC.

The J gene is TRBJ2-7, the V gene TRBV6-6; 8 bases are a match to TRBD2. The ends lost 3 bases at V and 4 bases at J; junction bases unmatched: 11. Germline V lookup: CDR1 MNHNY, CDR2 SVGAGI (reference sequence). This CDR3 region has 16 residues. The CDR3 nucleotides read TGTGCCAGCAGTTATTTATCCGGGAGGGACACTTACGAGCAGTACTTC. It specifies CASSYLSGRDTYEQYF.

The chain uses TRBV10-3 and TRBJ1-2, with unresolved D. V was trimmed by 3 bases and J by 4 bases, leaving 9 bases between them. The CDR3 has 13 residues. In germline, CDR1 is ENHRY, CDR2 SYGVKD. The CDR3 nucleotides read TGTGCCATCAGTGAATCCCCCGGCTATGGCTACACCTTC. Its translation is CAISESPGYGYTF.

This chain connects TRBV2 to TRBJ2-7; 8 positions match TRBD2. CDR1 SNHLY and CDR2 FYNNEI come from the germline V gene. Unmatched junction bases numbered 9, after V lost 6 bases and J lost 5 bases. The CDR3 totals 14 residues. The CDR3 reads CASRIAGMGNEQYF. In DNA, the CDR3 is TGTGCCAGCAGGATAGCGGGAATGGGAAACGAGCAGTACTTC.

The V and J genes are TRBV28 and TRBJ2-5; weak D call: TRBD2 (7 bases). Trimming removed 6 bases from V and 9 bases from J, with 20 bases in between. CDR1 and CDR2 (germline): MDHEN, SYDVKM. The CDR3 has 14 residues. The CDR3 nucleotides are TGTGCCAGCAGATCGCAGGGGAGCCGGGGGGCCCAGTACTTC. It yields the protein CASRSQGSRGAQYF.

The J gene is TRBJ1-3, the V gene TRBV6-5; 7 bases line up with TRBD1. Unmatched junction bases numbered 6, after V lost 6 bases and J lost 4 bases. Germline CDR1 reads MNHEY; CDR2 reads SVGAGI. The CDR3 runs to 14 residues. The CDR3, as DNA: TGTGCCAGCAGAGAGACAGGGCACGGAAACACCATATATTTT. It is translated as CASRETGHGNTIYF.

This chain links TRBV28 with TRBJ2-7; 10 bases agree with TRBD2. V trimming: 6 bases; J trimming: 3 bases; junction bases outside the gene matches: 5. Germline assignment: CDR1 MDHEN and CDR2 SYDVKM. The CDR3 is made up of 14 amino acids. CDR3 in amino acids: CASRRAGGNYEQYF. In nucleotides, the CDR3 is TGTGCCAGCAGACGAGCGGGAGGGAACTACGAGCAGTACTTC. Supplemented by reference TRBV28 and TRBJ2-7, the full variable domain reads DVKVTQSSRYLVKRTGEKVFLECVQDMDHENMFWYRQDPGLGLRLIYFSYDVKMKEKGDIPEGYSVSREKKERFSLILESASTNQTSMYLCASRRAGGNYEQYFGPGTRLTVT.

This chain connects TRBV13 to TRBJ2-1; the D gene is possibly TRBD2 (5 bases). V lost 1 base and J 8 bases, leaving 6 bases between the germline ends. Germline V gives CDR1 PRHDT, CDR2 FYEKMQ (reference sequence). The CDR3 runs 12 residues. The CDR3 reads CASSLVAYEQFF. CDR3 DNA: TGTGCCAGCAGCTTAGTAGCGTATGAGCAGTTCTTC. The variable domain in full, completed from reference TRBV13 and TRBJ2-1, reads AAGVIQSPRHLIKEKRETATLKCYPIPRHDTVYWYQQGPGQDPQFLISFYEKMQSDKGSIPDRFSAQQFSDYHSELNMSSLELGDSALYFCASSLVAYEQFFGPGTRLTVL.